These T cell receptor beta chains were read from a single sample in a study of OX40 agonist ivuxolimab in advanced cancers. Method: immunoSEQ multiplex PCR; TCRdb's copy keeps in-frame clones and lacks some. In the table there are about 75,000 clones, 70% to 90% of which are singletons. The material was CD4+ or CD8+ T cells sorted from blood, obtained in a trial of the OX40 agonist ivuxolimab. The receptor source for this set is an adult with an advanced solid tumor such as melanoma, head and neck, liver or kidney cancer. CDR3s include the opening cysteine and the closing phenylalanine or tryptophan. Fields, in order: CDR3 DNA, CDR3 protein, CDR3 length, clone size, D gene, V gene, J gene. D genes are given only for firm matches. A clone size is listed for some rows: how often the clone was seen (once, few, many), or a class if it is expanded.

CDR3 DNA: TGTGCCAGCAGTTACTCGACCAACACCGGGGAGCTGTTTTTT; CDR3 protein: CASSYSTNTGELFF; CDR3 length: 14; clone size: .; D gene: .; V gene: TRBV6-5; J gene: TRBJ2-2
CDR3 DNA: TGCGCCAGCAGCTTGGGGAGCAACAGGGGGGGTCTCGATGAGCAGTTCTTC; CDR3 protein: CASSLGSNRGGLDEQFF; CDR3 length: 17; clone size: .; D gene: .; V gene: TRBV5-1; J gene: TRBJ2-1
CDR3 DNA: TGTGCCAGCAGTATGCGGGAGGGAGATGAGCAGTTCTTC; CDR3 protein: CASSMREGDEQFF; CDR3 length: 13; clone size: few; D gene: TRBD2; V gene: TRBV6-1; J gene: TRBJ2-1
CDR3 DNA: TGTGCCAGCAGTAACGGACAATACTACGAGCAGTACTTC; CDR3 protein: CASSNGQYYEQYF; CDR3 length: 13; clone size: .; D gene: .; V gene: TRBV6-6; J gene: TRBJ2-7
CDR3 DNA: TGCGCCAGCAGCCTAGAACTGAGAGGTATGGGGTCCTACGAGCAGTACTTC; CDR3 protein: CASSLELRGMGSYEQYF; CDR3 length: 17; clone size: .; D gene: .; V gene: TRBV5-8; J gene: TRBJ2-7
CDR3 DNA: TGCAGCGTTGAGGACAGGGGAAATGAAAAACTGTTTTTT; CDR3 protein: CSVEDRGNEKLFF; CDR3 length: 13; clone size: .; D gene: TRBD1; V gene: TRBV29-1; J gene: TRBJ1-4
CDR3 DNA: TGCGCCAGCAGCTTGGCAACCGATGCCTACGAGCAGTACTTC; CDR3 protein: CASSLATDAYEQYF; CDR3 length: 14; clone size: few; D gene: .; V gene: TRBV5-1; J gene: TRBJ2-7
CDR3 DNA: TGTGCCAGCAGTCCCCCGGGACTCCAAGAGACCCAGTACTTC; CDR3 protein: CASSPPGLQETQYF; CDR3 length: 14; clone size: .; D gene: .; V gene: TRBV6-5; J gene: TRBJ2-5
CDR3 DNA: TGTGCCAGCAGTCGACAGGTCCGGAGGACTGAAGCTTTCTTT; CDR3 protein: CASSRQVRRTEAFF; CDR3 length: 14; clone size: .; D gene: .; V gene: TRBV28; J gene: TRBJ1-1
CDR3 DNA: TGTGCCAGCAGTTTATCGATACGAATAGGCTCCTACAATGAGCAGTTCTTC; CDR3 protein: CASSLSIRIGSYNEQFF; CDR3 length: 17; clone size: few; D gene: .; V gene: TRBV27; J gene: TRBJ2-1
CDR3 DNA: TGTGCCAGCAGTTCAGGCGCGGGGGCCCCCTACGAGCAGTACTTC; CDR3 protein: CASSSGAGAPYEQYF; CDR3 length: 15; clone size: .; D gene: .; V gene: TRBV28; J gene: TRBJ2-7
CDR3 DNA: TGCGCCAGCAGCTTTGAAACGGACCGGGAGACCCAGTACTTC; CDR3 protein: CASSFETDRETQYF; CDR3 length: 14; clone size: once; D gene: .; V gene: TRBV5-1; J gene: TRBJ2-5
CDR3 DNA: TGCGCCAGCAGCCGGACAGGGCTCTCTGGAAACACCATATATTTT; CDR3 protein: CASSRTGLSGNTIYF; CDR3 length: 15; clone size: .; D gene: TRBD1; V gene: TRBV4-1; J gene: TRBJ1-3
CDR3 DNA: TGTGCCAGCTCACCATTCGGGGCTAGCGGGGCCTACAATGAGCAGTTCTTC; CDR3 protein: CASSPFGASGAYNEQFF; CDR3 length: 17; clone size: .; D gene: TRBD2; V gene: TRBV18; J gene: TRBJ2-1
CDR3 DNA: TGTGCCAGTAGTAGTCGGGACACTCGCTCTGGAAACACCATATATTTT; CDR3 protein: CASSSRDTRSGNTIYF; CDR3 length: 16; clone size: .; D gene: .; V gene: TRBV19; J gene: TRBJ1-3
CDR3 DNA: TGTGCCAGCACTAGCGGGAGCTCCTACGAGCAGTACTTC; CDR3 protein: CASTSGSSYEQYF; CDR3 length: 13; clone size: .; D gene: TRBD2; V gene: TRBV6-1; J gene: TRBJ2-7
CDR3 DNA: TGTGCCAGCAGCCAAGATGGACTAGCGGCTTACGAGCAGTACTTC; CDR3 protein: CASSQDGLAAYEQYF; CDR3 length: 15; clone size: .; D gene: TRBD2; V gene: TRBV7-9; J gene: TRBJ2-7
CDR3 DNA: TGTGCCAGCAGCCGCTGGGGGACAGGGGATACTGAAGCTTTCTTT; CDR3 protein: CASSRWGTGDTEAFF; CDR3 length: 15; clone size: .; D gene: TRBD1; V gene: TRBV11-2; J gene: TRBJ1-1
CDR3 DNA: TGTGCCAGCACCCACACCGGGACCCGCACAGATACGCAGTATTTT; CDR3 protein: CASTHTGTRTDTQYF; CDR3 length: 15; clone size: .; D gene: .; V gene: TRBV6-6; J gene: TRBJ2-3
CDR3 DNA: TGTGCCAGCAGCCTCAAACCCCAGGGCCTTGGTGGCTACACCTTC; CDR3 protein: CASSLKPQGLGGYTF; CDR3 length: 15; clone size: .; D gene: .; V gene: TRBV9; J gene: TRBJ1-2
CDR3 DNA: TGTGCCAGCACAGGACAGTCCTACGAGCAGTACTTC; CDR3 protein: CASTGQSYEQYF; CDR3 length: 12; clone size: few; D gene: .; V gene: TRBV2; J gene: TRBJ2-7
CDR3 DNA: TGCGCCAGCAGCTTGGTTGGGGTGCGGAATTCACCCCTCCACTTT; CDR3 protein: CASSLVGVRNSPLHF; CDR3 length: 15; clone size: .; D gene: .; V gene: TRBV5-1; J gene: TRBJ1-6
CDR3 DNA: TGTGCCAGCAGTAGCGACAGGGAGTATAACACTGAAGCTTTCTTT; CDR3 protein: CASSSDREYNTEAFF; CDR3 length: 15; clone size: .; D gene: TRBD1; V gene: TRBV6-5; J gene: TRBJ1-1
CDR3 DNA: TGTGCCATCAGGGGGTCCCGGACAGGGAGCACTGAAGCTTTCTTT; CDR3 protein: CAIRGSRTGSTEAFF; CDR3 length: 15; clone size: .; D gene: TRBD1; V gene: TRBV10-3; J gene: TRBJ1-1
CDR3 DNA: TGCGCCAGCAGCTTGGAGGTTAACTCCTACGAGCAGTACTTC; CDR3 protein: CASSLEVNSYEQYF; CDR3 length: 14; clone size: .; D gene: .; V gene: TRBV5-1; J gene: TRBJ2-7
CDR3 DNA: TGCGCCAGCAGCTCCCTTGGACAGGGGGCGATAACTGAAGCTTTCTTT; CDR3 protein: CASSSLGQGAITEAFF; CDR3 length: 16; clone size: .; D gene: TRBD1; V gene: TRBV5-1; J gene: TRBJ1-1
CDR3 DNA: TGCGCCAGCAGCTTGGACAGCAATCAGCCCCAGCATTTT; CDR3 protein: CASSLDSNQPQHF; CDR3 length: 13; clone size: .; D gene: .; V gene: TRBV5-1; J gene: TRBJ1-5
CDR3 DNA: TGTGCCAGCAAAACAGACCCGTGGAATGAGCAGTTCTTC; CDR3 protein: CASKTDPWNEQFF; CDR3 length: 13; clone size: once; D gene: .; V gene: TRBV27; J gene: TRBJ2-1
CDR3 DNA: TGTGCCAGCAGCGTGACTAGCGGGGGGGGAAGAGGAACGCAGTATTTT; CDR3 protein: CASSVTSGGGRGTQYF; CDR3 length: 16; clone size: .; D gene: TRBD2; V gene: TRBV9; J gene: TRBJ2-3
CDR3 DNA: TGTGCCAGCAGTTACGGACAGGAAGGCCCCCAGCATTTT; CDR3 protein: CASSYGQEGPQHF; CDR3 length: 13; clone size: .; D gene: TRBD1; V gene: TRBV6-5; J gene: TRBJ1-5
CDR3 DNA: TGTGCCAGCAGCGCCCTTAGCGGGAGAGTTTTGTCCGATGAGCAGTTCTTC; CDR3 protein: CASSALSGRVLSDEQFF; CDR3 length: 17; clone size: .; D gene: TRBD2; V gene: TRBV5-6; J gene: TRBJ2-1
CDR3 DNA: TGTGCCAGCAGCAAGTCGCCCTCGGCGACAGATACGCAGTATTTT; CDR3 protein: CASSKSPSATDTQYF; CDR3 length: 15; clone size: .; D gene: .; V gene: TRBV21-1; J gene: TRBJ2-3
CDR3 DNA: TGTGCCAGCAGCCGGAACAAAAACTATGGCTACACCTTC; CDR3 protein: CASSRNKNYGYTF; CDR3 length: 13; clone size: .; D gene: .; V gene: TRBV28; J gene: TRBJ1-2
CDR3 DNA: TGTGCCAGTAGTATATGGGGGGGGAGGGCCGAGGCCCAGTACTTC; CDR3 protein: CASSIWGGRAEAQYF; CDR3 length: 15; clone size: .; D gene: TRBD2; V gene: TRBV19; J gene: TRBJ2-5
CDR3 DNA: TGTGCCATCAGTGCGGAGGGACTAGGCTATGGCTACACCTTC; CDR3 protein: CAISAEGLGYGYTF; CDR3 length: 14; clone size: .; D gene: .; V gene: TRBV10-3; J gene: TRBJ1-2
CDR3 DNA: TGTGCCAGTAGTATAGTTAGGAACAATGAGCAGTTCTTC; CDR3 protein: CASSIVRNNEQFF; CDR3 length: 13; clone size: .; D gene: .; V gene: TRBV19; J gene: TRBJ2-1
CDR3 DNA: TGTGCCAGTAGTAAAACTAGCGGGAGAACTAACACCGGGGAGCTGTTTTTT; CDR3 protein: CASSKTSGRTNTGELFF; CDR3 length: 17; clone size: .; D gene: TRBD2; V gene: TRBV19; J gene: TRBJ2-2
CDR3 DNA: TGTGCCAGTTCGACAGGGGGCGACTCTGAAGCTTTCTTT; CDR3 protein: CASSTGGDSEAFF; CDR3 length: 13; clone size: .; D gene: TRBD1; V gene: TRBV28; J gene: TRBJ1-1
CDR3 DNA: TGTGCCAGCAGCCAAGGAAGGAGTAGCAATCAGCCCCAGCATTTT; CDR3 protein: CASSQGRSSNQPQHF; CDR3 length: 15; clone size: many; D gene: .; V gene: TRBV4-2; J gene: TRBJ1-5
CDR3 DNA: TGTGCCAGCAGTGTCCGGCAGGGTGGGGGATCCGAGCAGTACTTC; CDR3 protein: CASSVRQGGGSEQYF; CDR3 length: 15; clone size: .; D gene: .; V gene: TRBV2; J gene: TRBJ2-7